This T cell receptor beta chain stems from a study of response to subunit inactivated influenza vaccine. Using its own MiXCR run on the RT-PCR reads, TCRdb lists one record per CDR3 protein. The profile shows under 850,000 distinct CDR3 sequences, around 20% of them singletons. This clonotype was found many times. The CDR3 length is 14 residues. Germline-derived CDR1 and CDR2 are SGHNT and YENEEA. V lost 4 bases and J lost 7; bases outside the gene matches: 4. The source material was PBMCs from blood, sampled roughly 5 days after vaccination. This chain uses TRBV11-3 with TRBJ2-1, with TRBD2 identical over 10 bases. This clonotype originated in a man aged 50 to 60 who received an inactivated influenza vaccine. CDR3 loop: CASSSSGGGNEQFF. CDR3 DNA sequence: TGTGCCAGCAGCTCTAGCGGGGGAGGGAATGAGCAGTTCTTC.